The source of this TCR beta chain is a study of T cells expressing NK-cell markers. On the study more broadly: Each TCR beta repertoire originated in sorted T cells that were CD3+CD56+NKG2C+, CD3+CD56+NKG2C- or CD3+CD56-NKG2C+.

cDNA encoding TCR beta was synthesized via 5'RACE template switching incorporating UMIs. TCRdb re-called the 5' RACE reads, yielding one record per CDR3 amino acid sequence without DNA. The sample totals 400,000 or so distinct CDR3 sequences. Germline CDR1 reads SEHNR; CDR2 reads FQNEAQ (reference sequence). This CDR3 has 15 amino acids. The specimen sequenced was blood T cells: a sorted CD56 or NKG2C T cell subset, CD4+ or CD8+ T cells, or bulk PBMC T cells (not recorded which). This clonotype originated in a woman aged 45 to 65 in good health. This chain connects TRBV7-9 to TRBJ1-1; TCRdb gives TRBD1 as the D gene, but with no DNA this cannot be confirmed. CDR3 loop: CASSGRDSHNTEAFF.